This T cell receptor beta chain comes out of a study of blood T cell repertoires in COVID-19. Study background: Whether acute or convalescent, the COVID-19 samples came from the United States, Italy and Spain. In each case, the material was cDNA or gDNA derived from T cells, B-cell-depleted T cells, or PBMCs.

As regards this clone: Without the conserved terminal phenylalanine or tryptophan, this CDR3 likely stems from a read error. It is unclear where the CDR3 begins or ends on the DNA, so no DNA is shown, and the CDR3 is as TCRdb lists it.

Including both end residues, the CDR3 is 14 amino acids long. Per the authors' pipeline: Reference gene primer amplification gave estimated nucleated cell counts. Profiling relied on immunoSEQ multiplex PCR, and the TCRdb table lists in-frame clones only, not all of them. V and J calls and clone size follow that table, whereas D and trimming were derived from the DNA. The sample gives some 210,000 clones, roughly four fifths of which show up once; about 12% is in the top ten. Sequencing was carried out using peripheral blood. This receptor was obtained from a woman aged 35 to 49 with acute or convalescent COVID-19. This rearrangement joins TRBV1 to TRBJ2-3; TRBD2 was called by the table and not checked on the DNA. TRBV1 is a recognized pseudogene. CDR3 residues: CTSSQDWGPGTRSA.